This TCR beta chain emerged from a study of technical replicates of blood from a handful of donors. Sequencing used immunoSEQ multiplex PCR; TCRdb keeps in-frame clones, though not all of them. The data hold about 83,000 clones, with about 95% observed a single time. The specimen was T cells isolated from PBMCs. The TCR comes from a human donor in good health.

The CDR3 sequence is CASSLPPTGGSGNTIYF. CDR3 nucleotide sequence: TGTGCCAGCAGTTTACCTCCGACAGGGGGATCTGGAAACACCATATATTTT. The J gene is TRBJ1-3, the V gene TRBV28, with 9 bases matching TRBD1. The V and J ends lost 2 bases and 1 base, in that order; junction bases with no gene match: 6. Looked up from germline, CDR1 is MDHEN and CDR2 is SYDVKM. CDR3 length equals 17 residues.